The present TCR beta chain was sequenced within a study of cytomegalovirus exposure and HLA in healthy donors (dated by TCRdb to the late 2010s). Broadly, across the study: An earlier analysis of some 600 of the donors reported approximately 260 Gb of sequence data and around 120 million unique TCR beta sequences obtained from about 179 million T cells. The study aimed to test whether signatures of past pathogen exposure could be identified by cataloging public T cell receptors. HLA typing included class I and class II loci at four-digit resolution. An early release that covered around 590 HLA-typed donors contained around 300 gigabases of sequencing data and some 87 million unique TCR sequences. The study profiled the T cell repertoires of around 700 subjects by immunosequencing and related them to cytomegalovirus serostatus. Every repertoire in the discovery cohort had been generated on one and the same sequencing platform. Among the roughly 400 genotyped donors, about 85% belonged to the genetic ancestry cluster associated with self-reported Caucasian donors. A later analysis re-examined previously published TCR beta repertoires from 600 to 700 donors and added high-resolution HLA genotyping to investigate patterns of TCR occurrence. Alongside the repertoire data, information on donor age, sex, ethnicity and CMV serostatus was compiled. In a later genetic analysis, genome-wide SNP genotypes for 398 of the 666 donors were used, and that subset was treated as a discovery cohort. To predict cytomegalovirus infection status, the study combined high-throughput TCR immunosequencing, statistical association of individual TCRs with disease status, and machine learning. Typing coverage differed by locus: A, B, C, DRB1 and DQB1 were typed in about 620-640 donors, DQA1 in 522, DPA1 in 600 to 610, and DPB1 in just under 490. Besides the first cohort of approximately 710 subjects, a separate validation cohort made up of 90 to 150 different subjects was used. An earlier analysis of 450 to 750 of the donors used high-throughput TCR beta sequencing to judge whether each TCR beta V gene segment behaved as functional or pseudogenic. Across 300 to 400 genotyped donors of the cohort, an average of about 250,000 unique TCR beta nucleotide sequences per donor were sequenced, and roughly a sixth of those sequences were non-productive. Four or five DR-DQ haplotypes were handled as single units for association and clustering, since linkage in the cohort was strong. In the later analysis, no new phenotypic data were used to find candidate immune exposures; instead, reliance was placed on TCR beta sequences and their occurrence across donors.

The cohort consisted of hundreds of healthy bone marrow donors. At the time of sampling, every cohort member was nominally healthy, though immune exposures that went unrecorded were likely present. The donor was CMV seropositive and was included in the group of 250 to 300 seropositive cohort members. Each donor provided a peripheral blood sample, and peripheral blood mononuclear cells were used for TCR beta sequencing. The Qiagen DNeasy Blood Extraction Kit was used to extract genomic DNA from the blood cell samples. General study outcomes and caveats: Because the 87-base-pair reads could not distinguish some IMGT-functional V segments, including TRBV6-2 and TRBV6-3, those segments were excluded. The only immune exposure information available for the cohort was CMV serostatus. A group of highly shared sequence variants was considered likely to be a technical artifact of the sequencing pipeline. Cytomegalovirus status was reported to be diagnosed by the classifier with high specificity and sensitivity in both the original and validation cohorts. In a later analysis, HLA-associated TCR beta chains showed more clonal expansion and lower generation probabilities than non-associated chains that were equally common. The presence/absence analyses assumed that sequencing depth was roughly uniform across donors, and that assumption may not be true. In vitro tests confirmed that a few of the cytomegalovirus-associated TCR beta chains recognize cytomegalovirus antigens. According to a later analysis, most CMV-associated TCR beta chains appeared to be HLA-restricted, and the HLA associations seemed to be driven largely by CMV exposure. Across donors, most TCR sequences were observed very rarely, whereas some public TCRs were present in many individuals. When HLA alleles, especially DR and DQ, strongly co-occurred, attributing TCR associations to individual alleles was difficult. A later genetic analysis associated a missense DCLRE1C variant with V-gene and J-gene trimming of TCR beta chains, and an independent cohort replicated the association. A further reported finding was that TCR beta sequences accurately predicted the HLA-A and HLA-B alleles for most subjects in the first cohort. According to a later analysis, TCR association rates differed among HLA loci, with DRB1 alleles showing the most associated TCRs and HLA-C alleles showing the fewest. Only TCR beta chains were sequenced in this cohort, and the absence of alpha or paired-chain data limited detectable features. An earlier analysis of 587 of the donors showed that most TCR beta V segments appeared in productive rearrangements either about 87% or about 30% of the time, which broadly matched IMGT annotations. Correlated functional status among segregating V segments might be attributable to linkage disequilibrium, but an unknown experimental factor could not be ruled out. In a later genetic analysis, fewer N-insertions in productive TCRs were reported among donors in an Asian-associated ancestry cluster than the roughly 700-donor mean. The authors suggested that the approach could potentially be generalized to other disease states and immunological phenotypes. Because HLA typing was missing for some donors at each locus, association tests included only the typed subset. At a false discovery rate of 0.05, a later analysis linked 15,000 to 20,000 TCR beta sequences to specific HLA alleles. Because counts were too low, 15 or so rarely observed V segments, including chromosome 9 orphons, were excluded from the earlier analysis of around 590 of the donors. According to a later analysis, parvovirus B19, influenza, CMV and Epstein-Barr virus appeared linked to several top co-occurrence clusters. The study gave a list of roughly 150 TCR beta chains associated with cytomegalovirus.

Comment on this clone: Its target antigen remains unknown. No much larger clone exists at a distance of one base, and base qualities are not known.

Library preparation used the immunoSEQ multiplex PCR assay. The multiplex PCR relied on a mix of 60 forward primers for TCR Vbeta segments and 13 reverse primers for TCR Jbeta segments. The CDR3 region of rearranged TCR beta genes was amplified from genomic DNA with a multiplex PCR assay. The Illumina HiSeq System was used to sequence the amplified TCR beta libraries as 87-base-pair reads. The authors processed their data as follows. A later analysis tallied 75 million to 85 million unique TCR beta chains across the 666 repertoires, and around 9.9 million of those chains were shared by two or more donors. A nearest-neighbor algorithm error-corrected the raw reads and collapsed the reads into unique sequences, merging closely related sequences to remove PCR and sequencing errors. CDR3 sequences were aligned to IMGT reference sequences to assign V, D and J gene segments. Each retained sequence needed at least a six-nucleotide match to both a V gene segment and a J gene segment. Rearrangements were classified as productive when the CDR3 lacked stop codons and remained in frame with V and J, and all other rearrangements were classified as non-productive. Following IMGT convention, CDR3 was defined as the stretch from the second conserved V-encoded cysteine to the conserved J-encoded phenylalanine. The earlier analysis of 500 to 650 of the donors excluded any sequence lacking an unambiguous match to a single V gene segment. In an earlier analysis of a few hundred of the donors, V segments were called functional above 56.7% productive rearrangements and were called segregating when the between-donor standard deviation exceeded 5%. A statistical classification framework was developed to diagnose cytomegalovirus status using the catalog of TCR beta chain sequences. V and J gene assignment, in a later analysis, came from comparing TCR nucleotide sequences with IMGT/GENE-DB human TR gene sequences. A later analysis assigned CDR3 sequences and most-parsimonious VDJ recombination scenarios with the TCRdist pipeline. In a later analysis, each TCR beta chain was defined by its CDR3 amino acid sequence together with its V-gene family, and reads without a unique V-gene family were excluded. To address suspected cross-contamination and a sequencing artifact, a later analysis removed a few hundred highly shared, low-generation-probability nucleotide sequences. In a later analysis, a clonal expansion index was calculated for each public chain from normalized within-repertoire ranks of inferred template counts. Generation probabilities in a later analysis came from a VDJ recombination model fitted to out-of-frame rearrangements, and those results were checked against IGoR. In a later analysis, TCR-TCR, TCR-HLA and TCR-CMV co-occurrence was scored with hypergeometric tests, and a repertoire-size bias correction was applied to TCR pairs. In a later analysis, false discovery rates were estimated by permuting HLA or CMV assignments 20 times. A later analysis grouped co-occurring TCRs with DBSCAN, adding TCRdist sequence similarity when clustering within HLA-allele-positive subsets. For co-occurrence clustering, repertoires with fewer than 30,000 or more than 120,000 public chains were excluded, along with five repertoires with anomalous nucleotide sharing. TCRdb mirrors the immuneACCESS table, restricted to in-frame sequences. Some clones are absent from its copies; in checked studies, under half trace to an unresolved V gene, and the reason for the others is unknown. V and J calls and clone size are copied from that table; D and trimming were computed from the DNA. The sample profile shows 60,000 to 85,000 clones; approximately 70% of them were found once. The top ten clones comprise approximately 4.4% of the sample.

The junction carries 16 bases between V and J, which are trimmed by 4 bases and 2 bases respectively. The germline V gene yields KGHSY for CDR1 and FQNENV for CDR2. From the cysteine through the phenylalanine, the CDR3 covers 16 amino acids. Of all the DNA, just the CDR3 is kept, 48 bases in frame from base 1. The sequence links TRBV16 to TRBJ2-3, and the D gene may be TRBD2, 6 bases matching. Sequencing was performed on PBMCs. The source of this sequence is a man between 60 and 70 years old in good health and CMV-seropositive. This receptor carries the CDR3 CASSPARDWPTDTQYF. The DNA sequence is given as TGTGCCAGCAGCCCCGCCCGGGACTGGCCCACAGATACGCAGTATTTT. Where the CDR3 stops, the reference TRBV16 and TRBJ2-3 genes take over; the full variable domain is GEEVAQTPKHLVRGEGQKAKLYCAPIKGHSYVFWYQQVLKNEFKFLISFQNENVFDETGMPKERFSAKCLPNSPCSLEIQATKLEDSAVYFCASSPARDWPTDTQYFGPGTRLTVL.